A single TCR beta chain is shown here with its context. This clonotype has a count of ten or more. Its antigen remains undetermined. No per-base quality is available; no much larger clone lies one base away. Taken with the paper, the label for treatment or condition translates to: allogeneic hematopoietic cell transplantation with graft depleted of TCRalphabeta T cells and CD19 B cells. Transplant recipients were children who received TCRalphabeta/CD19-depleted allogeneic hematopoietic cell grafts. This sample is drawn from a study of T-cell reconstitution after alpha-beta-depleted transplantation in children (dated by TCRdb to 2016 to 2017). The study in broad terms: The study quantitatively tracked T-cell immune reconstitution after TCRalphabeta/CD19-depleted allogeneic hematopoietic cell transplantation in children using TCR repertoire profiling.

The paper's findings and limits, for the study overall: Hyperexpanded clone frequencies declined over subsequent months; after one year, T-cell counts and TCRbeta diversity were mostly attributed to newly produced T cells. In some patients, the high TCRbeta diversity seen at day 60 was put down to recipient T cells and intrathymic progenitors that had survived conditioning. About two months after transplant, the apparently early recovery of alphabetaT-cell counts reportedly depended on just several hundred clones that had expanded rapidly and came from non-depleted graft cells.

Library preparation used PCR. TCRdb names Illumina HiSeq 2500 as the instrument used. Molecular barcoding was employed in the preparation of TCR libraries, with unique molecular identifiers being used to normalize TCRbeta repertoire quantification. The public reads were quality trimmed at Q25 with fastp and then assembled into clones with MiXCR by TCRdb, keeping productive beta chains. Here each entry gathers all rows of one CDR3 protein and keeps the most common genes and DNA. Present in this sample are approximately 300,000 distinct CDR3 sequences, 10% of which were seen just once. Less than 9% of the sample belongs to the ten largest clones. Based on the germline V gene, the CDR1 and CDR2 sequences are ENHRY and SYGVKD. The junction shows trimming of 5 bases on V and 0 bases on J, plus 15 bases between the germline ends. The CDR3 runs 16 amino acids, cysteine and phenylalanine included. The kept DNA is CDR3 alone, 48 bases in frame from the first base.

This material consisted of PBMCs, taken before TCRalphabeta/CD19-depleted stem cell transplant. This clonotype was sampled from a boy less than two years old with acute myeloid leukemia, due to receive a stem cell transplant. This receptor chain uses TRBV10-3 and TRBJ2-3; the D gene cannot be named for sure. This receptor has the CDR3 CAISLEDVASTDTQYF. The DNA is as follows: TGTGCCATCAGTTTAGAAGACGTGGCTAGCACAGATACGCAGTATTTT.